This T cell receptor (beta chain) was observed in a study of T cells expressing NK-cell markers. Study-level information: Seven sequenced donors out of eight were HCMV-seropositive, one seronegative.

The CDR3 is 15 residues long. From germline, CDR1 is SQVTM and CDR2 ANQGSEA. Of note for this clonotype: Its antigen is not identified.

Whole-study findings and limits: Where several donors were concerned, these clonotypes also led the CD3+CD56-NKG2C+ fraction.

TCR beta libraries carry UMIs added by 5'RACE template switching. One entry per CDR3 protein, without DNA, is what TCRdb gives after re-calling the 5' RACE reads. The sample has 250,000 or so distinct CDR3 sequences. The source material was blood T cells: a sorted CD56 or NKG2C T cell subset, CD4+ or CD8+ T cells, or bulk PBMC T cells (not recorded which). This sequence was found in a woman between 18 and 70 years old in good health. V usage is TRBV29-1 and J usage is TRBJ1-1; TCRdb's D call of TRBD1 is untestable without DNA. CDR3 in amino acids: CSGTGLSTLNTEAFF. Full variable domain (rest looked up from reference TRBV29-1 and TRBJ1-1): SAVISQKPSRDICQRGTSLTIQCQVDSQVTMMFWYRQQPGQSLTLIATANQGSEATYESGFVIDKFPISRPNLTFSTLTVSNMSPEDSSIYLCSGTGLSTLNTEAFFGQGTRLTVV.